These 17 T cell receptor beta chains were sequenced from one sample in a study of technical replicates of blood from a handful of donors. TCRdb's table, derived via immunoSEQ multiplex PCR, lists solely in-frame clones and lacks some. The sample carries tens of thousands of clones, 90% to 95% recorded once. Source material: PBMCs. The source is a human donor in good health. Some clones in this sample may be carry-over from other donors' samples.

The chain carries TRBV2 and TRBJ1-2; D is unclear. The CDR3 extends over 13 amino acids. The ends were cut back, 6 bases at V and 8 bases at J, with 16 bases in the middle. CDR1 SNHLY and CDR2 FYNNEI come from the germline V gene. As DNA, the CDR3 is TGTGCCAGCAGCGCCGGGCCCTCGGGAGGCTACACCTTC. The encoded protein is CASSAGPSGGYTF.

This CDR3 reads CASSLVKKTQYF. The CDR3 nucleotides are TGTGCCAGCAGCTTAGTAAAAAAGACCCAGTACTTC. The chain has TRBV7-2 and TRBJ2-5, with no clear D. V dropped 1 base and J dropped 6 bases, with 6 bases sitting between them. The CDR3 extends over 12 amino acids. CDR1 is SGHTA, CDR2 FQGNSA, per germline.

This chain joins TRBV7-2 and TRBJ2-1; D may be TRBD2 (5 bases). The CDR3 has 16 amino acids. Germline lookup yields CDR1 SGHTA and CDR2 FQGNSA. The V and J ends lost 1 base and 9 bases respectively, with 19 bases between them. CDR3 residues: CASSLEGGQPSVEQFF. The CDR3 DNA reads as TGTGCCAGCAGCTTAGAGGGCGGGCAGCCCAGTGTTGAGCAGTTCTTC.

This chain uses TRBV29-1 with TRBJ2-1; the match to TRBD2 covers 10 bases. The V gene end was trimmed by 7 bases and the J gene end by 7 bases; junction bases not matched to a gene: 10. CDR1 and CDR2 (germline): SQVTM, ANQGSEA. CDR3 length equals 14 residues. The CDR3 DNA is TGCAGCGGACGACCAGCGGGGGGGCCAAATGAGCAGTTCTTC. Translation gives CSGRPAGGPNEQFF.

This clone was found a few times. The V call is TRBV19, the J call TRBJ2-3; D uncertain. The germline CDR1 and CDR2 sequences are LNHDA and SQIVND (reference sequence). CDR3 length: 13 amino acids. The V end was cut by 0 bases, the J end by 7 bases, with 8 bases between. Here the CDR3 reads CASSIELEYTQYF. Written as DNA, the CDR3 is TGTGCCAGTAGTATAGAACTCGAATATACGCAGTATTTT.

The DNA of the CDR3 is TGTGCCAGAAACTTTTTGTTACAGGGGTATCAGCCCCAGCATTTT. Protein sequence: CARNFLLQGYQPQHF. The rearrangement uses TRBV5-3 and TRBJ1-5, with 7 positions matching TRBD1. TRBV5-3 is filed as an ORF, its function uncertain. The CDR3 sequence is 15 residues long. With 6 bases clipped from V and 5 bases from J, the junction kept 11 bases outside the gene matches.

V gene TRBV4-3 combines with J gene TRBJ1-1, with D tentatively TRBD1 (5 bases). Trimming took 0 bases from V and 4 from J, leaving 9 bases between them. The CDR3 has 14 amino acids. Germline V CDR1 and CDR2: LGHNA, YSLEER. CDR3 sequence (DNA): TGCGCCAGCAGCCAAGATTTCGGGGGCACTGAAGCTTTCTTT. Encoded protein: CASSQDFGGTEAFF.

The chain employs TRBV4-2 and TRBJ2-1, with D perhaps matching TRBD1 (5 bases). The CDR3 spans 13 residues. V lost 6 bases and J 1 base, leaving 7 bases between the germline ends. Germline V gives CDR1 LGHNA, CDR2 YNFKEQ. CDR3 nucleotides: TGTGCCAGCAGACCAGGGTCCTACAATGAGCAGTTCTTC. Its protein product is CASRPGSYNEQFF.

The chain links TRBV27 to TRBJ2-7, with a tentative D call TRBD1 (6 bases). The CDR3 loop spans 14 amino acids. Trimming removed 5 bases from V and 4 bases from J, with 15 bases in between. Germline lookup yields CDR1 MNHEY and CDR2 SMNVEV (reference sequence). Here the CDR3 DNA reads TGTGCCAGCAGTGCAAACCCGGACAGTTACGAGCAGTACTTC. Translated: CASSANPDSYEQYF.

This clone was seen a single time. The chain employs TRBV4-2 and TRBJ2-7; D might be TRBD2 (6 bases). The V gene lost 3 bases and the J gene lost 6 bases, with 9 bases spanning the gap. Germline values: CDR1 LGHNA, CDR2 YNFKEQ. The CDR3 runs to 12 residues. CDR3 nucleotide sequence: TGTGCCAGCAGCCAGTTGGAGGGCGAGCAGTACTTC. Translation gives CASSQLEGEQYF.

The V call is TRBV13, the J call TRBJ2-7; D possibly corresponds to TRBD2 (6 bases). The CDR3 extends over 16 amino acids. Trimming pared 4 bases from V and 6 bases from J, leaving 22 bases between. The germline CDR1 and CDR2 sequences are PRHDT and FYEKMQ (reference sequence). In nucleotides, the CDR3 is TGTGCCAGCAGCTCCGGAGTCCTCGACGGGGGAGGCGAGCAGTACTTC. It is translated as CASSSGVLDGGGEQYF.

J is TRBJ2-1 and V is TRBV11-2, with 12 bases fitting TRBD2. The CDR3 is 15 residues long. Germline assignment: CDR1 SGHAT and CDR2 FQNNGV. J was trimmed by 6 bases and V by 2 bases; bases with no gene match: 2. CDR3 protein: CASSLQTSGGNEQFF. The CDR3 bases are TGTGCCAGCAGCTTACAGACTAGCGGGGGCAATGAGCAGTTCTTC. Complete variable domain (other parts from reference TRBV11-2 and TRBJ2-1): EAGVAQSPRYKIIEKRQSVAFWCNPISGHATLYWYQQILGQGPKLLIQFQNNGVVDDSQLPKDRFSAERLKGVDSTLKIQPAKLEDSAVYLCASSLQTSGGNEQFFGPGTRLTVL.

The J gene is TRBJ2-1, the V gene TRBV5-4, with no clear D. The length of the CDR3 is 13 residues. Trimming stripped 4 bases from V and 7 bases from J, with 12 bases between. The V gene's germline CDR1 is SGHNT and CDR2 YYREEE (reference sequence). This chain's CDR3 is CASSPAVRNEQFF. The CDR3 DNA reads as TGTGCCAGCAGCCCGGCGGTGAGGAATGAGCAGTTCTTC.

The chain carries TRBV4-2 and TRBJ2-7; unclear D gene. This CDR3 contains 14 residues. Germline V gene data show CDR1 as LGHNA and CDR2 as YNFKEQ. The ends were cut back, 1 base at V and 8 bases at J, with 15 bases in the middle. The CDR3 is CASSQAEGLEKQYF. DNA of the CDR3: TGTGCCAGCAGCCAAGCGGAAGGCCTAGAGAAGCAGTACTTC.

J is TRBJ2-7 and V is TRBV27; 9 nucleotides agree with TRBD1. Germline V gene sequence: CDR1 MNHEY, CDR2 SMNVEV (reference sequence). Germline trimming cut 4 bases from V and 0 bases from J; bases unmatched to any gene: 4. This CDR3 is 15 amino acids long. As DNA, the CDR3 is TGTGCCAGCAGTTCACCGGGACAGGGCTCCTACGAGCAGTACTTC. Translation: CASSSPGQGSYEQYF.

This rearrangement joins TRBV27 to TRBJ1-3, with a weak D call TRBD1 (5 bases). Germline assignment: CDR1 MNHEY and CDR2 SMNVEV (reference sequence). The CDR3 contains 15 residues. V shed 6 bases and J shed 8 bases, with 20 bases lying between them. CDR3 residues: CASRPRGTGGDTIYF. The CDR3 nucleotides are TGTGCCAGCAGACCTCGCGGGACGGGAGGGGACACCATATATTTT.

V usage is TRBV5-1 and J usage is TRBJ2-3, with 8 bases identical to TRBD1. J gave up 6 bases and V 4 bases, and 4 bases lay outside the gene matches. From germline, CDR1 is SGHRS and CDR2 YFSETQ. This CDR3 has 13 amino acids. CDR3 DNA: TGCGCCAGCAGCCCGGACAGGGCGGATACGCAGTATTTT. This codes for CASSPDRADTQYF.